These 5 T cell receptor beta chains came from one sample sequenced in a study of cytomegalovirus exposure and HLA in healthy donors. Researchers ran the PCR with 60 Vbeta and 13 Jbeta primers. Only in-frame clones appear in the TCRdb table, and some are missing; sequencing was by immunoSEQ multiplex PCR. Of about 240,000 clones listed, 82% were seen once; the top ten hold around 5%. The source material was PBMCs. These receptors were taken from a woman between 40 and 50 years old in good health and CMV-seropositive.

CDR3 residues: CASSVLNGGETQYF. The CDR3, as DNA: TGTGCCAGCAGCGTTTTGAACGGGGGGGAGACCCAGTACTTC. The genes are TRBV7-2 and TRBJ2-5; 7 bases line up with TRBD2. Germline CDR1 SGHTA, CDR2 FQGNSA. This CDR3 has 14 residues. V was clipped by 5 bases and J by 5 bases; unmatched bases: 8.

The CDR3 DNA is TGTGCCATCAGGCCCGACAGAGCCCTTTATGGCTACACCTTC. Translated: CAIRPDRALYGYTF. This chain links TRBV10-3 with TRBJ1-2; weak D call: TRBD1 (5 bases). This CDR3 has 14 amino acids. Per the germline V gene, CDR1 is ENHRY and CDR2 is SYGVKD. Trimming left V 6 bases short and J 5 bases short, with 16 bases between.

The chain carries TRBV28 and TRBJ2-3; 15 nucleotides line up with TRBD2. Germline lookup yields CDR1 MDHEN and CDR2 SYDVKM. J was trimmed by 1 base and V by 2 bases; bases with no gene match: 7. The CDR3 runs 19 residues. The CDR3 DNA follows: TGTGCCAGCAGTTTAGCAGGACTAGCGGGGGGGATGGGCACAGATACGCAGTATTTT. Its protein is CASSLAGLAGGMGTDTQYF.

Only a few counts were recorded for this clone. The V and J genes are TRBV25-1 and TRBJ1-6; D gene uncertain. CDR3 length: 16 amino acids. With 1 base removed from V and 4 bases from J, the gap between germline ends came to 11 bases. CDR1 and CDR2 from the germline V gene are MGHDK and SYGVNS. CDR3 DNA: TGTGCCAGCAGTGAATTGGGCCCTGGTTATAATTCACCCCTCCACTTT. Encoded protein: CASSELGPGYNSPLHF.

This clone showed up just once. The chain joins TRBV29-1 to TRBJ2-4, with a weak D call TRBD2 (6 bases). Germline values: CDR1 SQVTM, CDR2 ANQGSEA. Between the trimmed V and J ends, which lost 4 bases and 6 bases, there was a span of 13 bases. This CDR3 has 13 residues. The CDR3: CSVVMGGGNIQYF. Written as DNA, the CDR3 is TGCAGCGTTGTCATGGGGGGAGGAAACATTCAGTACTTC.